Listed below are T cell receptor beta chains from one sample, sequenced in a study of immune characterization of retroperitoneal liposarcoma. TCRdb fed the PCR reads into MiXCR, producing one record per CDR3 protein. This sample has 11,000 or so distinct CDR3 sequences, with over 20% found just once. The specimen was blood. The receptor set was obtained from a female donor with retroperitoneal liposarcoma. The CDR3 runs from the conserved cysteine through the conserved F or W. Each record gives: J gene, V gene, CDR3 protein.

J: TRBJ2-1
V: TRBV11-2
CDR3: CASSLRPDSSYNEQFF

J: TRBJ2-1
V: TRBV20-1
CDR3: CSAPGTSGNNEQFF

J: TRBJ2-7
V: TRBV6-1
CDR3: CASSEDGTGHDEQYF

J: TRBJ2-7
V: TRBV12-3/TRBV12-4
CDR3: CASSLGGGQVEQYF

J: TRBJ2-5
V: TRBV12-3/TRBV12-4
CDR3: CASTLSGLETQYF

J: TRBJ2-7
V: TRBV12-3/TRBV12-4
CDR3: CASSRTSGGSYEQYF

J: TRBJ2-3
V: TRBV6-1
CDR3: CASSRLAGGPDTQYF

J: TRBJ1-5
V: TRBV28
CDR3: CASSLKEGSNQPQHF

J: NA
V: TRBV7-2
CDR3: CASSPRTSGRIHEQYF

J: TRBJ2-1
V: TRBV20-1
CDR3: CSARKPSGGSYNEQFF

J: TRBJ2-3
V: TRBV6-6
CDR3: CASSALGHDTDTQYF

J: TRBJ2-5
V: TRBV5-1
CDR3: CASSLGTDKSETQYF

J: TRBJ2-5
V: TRBV7-6
CDR3: CASSEGGTRQETQYF

J: NA
V: TRBV23-1
CDR3: CASSEPGQKYEQYF

J: TRBJ1-1
V: TRBV11-3
CDR3: CASRKTGWTEAFF

J: TRBJ2-1
V: TRBV6-6
CDR3: CASSYGASGYNEQFF

J: TRBJ2-3
V: TRBV28
CDR3: CASSTPRIAGGSTDTQYF

J: TRBJ2-5
V: TRBV6-1
CDR3: CASSERGTEQYF

J: TRBJ2-3
V: TRBV10-1
CDR3: CASSETSTDTQYF

J: NA
V: TRBV12-3/TRBV12-4
CDR3: CASSPWVGLGQYF

J: TRBJ2-7
V: TRBV10-1
CDR3: CARVFGQYF

J: TRBJ2-5
V: TRBV27
CDR3: CASSLMGPGEQYF

J: TRBJ2-5
V: TRBV10-1
CDR3: CASSPETQYF

J: TRBJ2-1
V: TRBV11-2
CDR3: CASSFGDSQETQFF

J: TRBJ2-1
V: TRBV27
CDR3: CASRSSLSRGYNEQFF

J: TRBJ2-1
V: TRBV4-1
CDR3: CASSQILASNEQFF

J: TRBJ2-1
V: TRBV6-2/TRBV6-3
CDR3: CASSYSELAGVNNEQFF

J: NA
V: TRBV6-1
CDR3: CASRPLAVGDEQYF

J: TRBJ2-5
V: TRBV11-2
CDR3: CASSLVRGRGRQETQYF

J: TRBJ2-1
V: TRBV12-3/TRBV12-4
CDR3: CASSPGLADEQFF

J: NA
V: TRBV11-3
CDR3: CASSLGLSSYEQYF

J: NA
V: TRBV6-5
CDR3: CASSYKIRGPSYEQYF

J: TRBJ2-6
V: TRBV12-3/TRBV12-4
CDR3: CASSTNSGQGASGANVLTF

J: TRBJ2-3
V: TRBV6-1
CDR3: CASSRQSQYTDTQYF

J: TRBJ1-2
V: TRBV4-1
CDR3: CASSQDPGATHYGYTF

J: TRBJ2-7
V: TRBV10-1
CDR3: CASCSSKPYEQYF

J: NA
V: TRBV11-2
CDR3: CASSTLGASGRREQYF

J: TRBJ2-1
V: TRBV6-6
CDR3: CASRGLYEQFF

J: NA
V: TRBV6-1
CDR3: CASSARTSIYEQYF

J: TRBJ2-5
V: TRBV5-6
CDR3: CASTKFSGKETQYF

J: TRBJ2-3
V: TRBV6-1
CDR3: CASSDQTGADTQYF

J: TRBJ2-3
V: TRBV4-1
CDR3: CASSQGRLAGGSTDTQYF

J: TRBJ1-1
V: TRBV7-2
CDR3: CASSPDRGRIAFF

J: TRBJ2-1
V: TRBV7-6
CDR3: CASSTPGLASLNEQFF

J: TRBJ2-1
V: TRBV4-1
CDR3: CASSQSRDSSYNEQFF

J: TRBJ2-3
V: TRBV11-2
CDR3: CASSLDFRDPVGTDTQYF

J: TRBJ2-3
V: TRBV6-2/TRBV6-3
CDR3: CASSHLSRTGISTDTQYF

J: TRBJ2-1
V: TRBV7-3
CDR3: CASSLLVGGSSYNEQFF

J: NA
V: TRBV6-6
CDR3: CASSYSTPGRGGYEQYF

J: TRBJ2-1
V: TRBV7-6
CDR3: CASSLGGFRGSSYNEQFF

J: TRBJ2-1
V: TRBV10-2
CDR3: CASSESIAGARYNEQFF

J: TRBJ2-2
V: TRBV6-1
CDR3: CASRLRADKNTGELFF

J: TRBJ2-1
V: TRBV6-1
CDR3: CASTRQGPYNEQFF

J: TRBJ2-1
V: TRBV7-2
CDR3: CASSLTDRHEQFF

J: TRBJ2-5
V: TRBV27
CDR3: CASSLWAGSGETQYF

J: TRBJ2-5
V: TRBV3-1
CDR3: CASSPTGLQETQYF

J: TRBJ2-1
V: TRBV4-3
CDR3: CASPEGTPYSYNEQFF

J: NA
V: TRBV10-2
CDR3: CASSESSGLIGSEQYF

J: TRBJ2-3
V: TRBV20-1
CDR3: CSARSGAADTQYF